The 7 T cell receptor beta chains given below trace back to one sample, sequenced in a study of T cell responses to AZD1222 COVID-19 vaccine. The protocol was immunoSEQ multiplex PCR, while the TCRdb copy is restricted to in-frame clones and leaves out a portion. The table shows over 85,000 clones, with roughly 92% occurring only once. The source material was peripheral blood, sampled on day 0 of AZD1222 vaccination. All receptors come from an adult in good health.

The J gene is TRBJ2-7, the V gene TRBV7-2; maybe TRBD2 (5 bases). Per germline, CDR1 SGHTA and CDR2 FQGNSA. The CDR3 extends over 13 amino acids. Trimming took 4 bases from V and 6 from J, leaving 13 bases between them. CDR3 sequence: CASSYRVRGEQYF. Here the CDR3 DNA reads TGTGCCAGCAGCTATCGGGTCCGGGGCGAGCAGTACTTC.

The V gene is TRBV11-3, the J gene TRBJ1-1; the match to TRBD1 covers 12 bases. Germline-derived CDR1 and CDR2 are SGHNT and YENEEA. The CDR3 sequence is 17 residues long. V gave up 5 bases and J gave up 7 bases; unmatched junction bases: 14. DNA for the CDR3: TGTGCCAGCAGCCCGTTCTCCGGGACAGGGGGCGCGGATGAAGCTTTCTTT. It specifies CASSPFSGTGGADEAFF.

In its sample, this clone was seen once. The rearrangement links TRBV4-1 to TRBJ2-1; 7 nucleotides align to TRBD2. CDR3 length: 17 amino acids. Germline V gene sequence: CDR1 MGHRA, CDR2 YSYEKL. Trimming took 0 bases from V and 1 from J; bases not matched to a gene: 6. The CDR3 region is CASSQEGGVASYNEQFF. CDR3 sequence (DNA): TGCGCCAGCAGCCAAGAGGGGGGGGTCGCTTCCTACAATGAGCAGTTCTTC.

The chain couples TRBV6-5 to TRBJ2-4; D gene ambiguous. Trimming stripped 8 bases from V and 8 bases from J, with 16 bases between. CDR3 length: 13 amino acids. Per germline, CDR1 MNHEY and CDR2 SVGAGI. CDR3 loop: CASSPRVRDIQYF. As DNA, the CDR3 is TGTGCCAGCTCCCCCCGGGTACGGGACATTCAGTACTTC.

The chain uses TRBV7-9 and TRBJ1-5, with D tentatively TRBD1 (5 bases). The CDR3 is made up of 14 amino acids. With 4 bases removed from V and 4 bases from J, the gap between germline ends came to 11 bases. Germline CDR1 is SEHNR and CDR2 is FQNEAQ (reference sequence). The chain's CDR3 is CASSSGPNNQPQHF. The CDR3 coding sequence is TGTGCCAGCAGCTCGGGACCGAATAATCAGCCCCAGCATTTT.

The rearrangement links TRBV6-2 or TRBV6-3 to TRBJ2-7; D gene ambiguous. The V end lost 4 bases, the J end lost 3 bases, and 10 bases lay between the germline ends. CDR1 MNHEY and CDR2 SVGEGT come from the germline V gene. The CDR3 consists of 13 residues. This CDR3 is CASSFSNSYEQYF. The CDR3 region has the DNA TGTGCCAGCAGTTTCTCAAACAGCTACGAGCAGTACTTC.

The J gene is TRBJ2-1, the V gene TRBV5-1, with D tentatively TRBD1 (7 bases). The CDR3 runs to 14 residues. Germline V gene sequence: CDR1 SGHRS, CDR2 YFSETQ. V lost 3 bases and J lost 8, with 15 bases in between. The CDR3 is CASSWTEGAHEQFF. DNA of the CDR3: TGCGCCAGCAGCTGGACGGAGGGGGCGCATGAGCAGTTCTTC.